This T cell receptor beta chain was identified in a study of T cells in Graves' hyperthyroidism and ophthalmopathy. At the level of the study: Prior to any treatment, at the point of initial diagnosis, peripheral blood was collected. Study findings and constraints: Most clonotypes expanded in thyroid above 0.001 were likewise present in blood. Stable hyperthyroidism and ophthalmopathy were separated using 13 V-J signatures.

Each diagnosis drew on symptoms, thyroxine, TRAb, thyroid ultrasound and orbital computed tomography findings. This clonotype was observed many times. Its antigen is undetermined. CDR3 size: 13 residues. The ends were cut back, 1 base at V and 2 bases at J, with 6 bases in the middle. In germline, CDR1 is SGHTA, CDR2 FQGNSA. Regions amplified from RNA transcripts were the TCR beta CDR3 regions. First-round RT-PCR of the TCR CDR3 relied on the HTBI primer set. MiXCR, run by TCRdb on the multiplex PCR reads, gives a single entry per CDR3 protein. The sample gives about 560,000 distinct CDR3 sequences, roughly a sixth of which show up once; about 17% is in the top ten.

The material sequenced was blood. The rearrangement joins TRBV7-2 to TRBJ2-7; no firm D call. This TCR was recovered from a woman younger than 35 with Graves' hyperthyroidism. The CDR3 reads CASSLVQAYEQYF. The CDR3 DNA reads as TGTGCCAGCAGCTTAGTGCAGGCCTACGAGCAGTACTTC.